This T cell receptor (beta chain) was sequenced for a study of blood T cell repertoires in COVID-19. Study background: Acute and convalescent COVID-19 samples came from the United States, Italy and Spain. In each case, the material was cDNA or gDNA derived from T cells, B-cell-depleted T cells, or PBMCs.

Assay used: immunoSEQ multiplex PCR; TCRdb lists only in-frame clones, some missing. The table shows about half a million clones, with roughly 87% occurring only once. Germline V lookup: CDR1 WNHNN, CDR2 SYGVQD (reference sequence). The V end lost 9 bases, the J end lost 10 bases, and 16 bases lay between the germline ends. The CDR3 consists of 12 residues. The gene calls are TRBV10-1 and TRBJ2-1; D is possibly TRBD2 (6 bases). What was sequenced was peripheral blood. The receptor was isolated from a man between 18 and 35 years old with COVID-19, enrolled during active disease. The DNA for the CDR3 is TGCGCCAGTTCCCAAAGCGGGTCCGAGCAGTTCTTC. Its translation is CASSQSGSEQFF.